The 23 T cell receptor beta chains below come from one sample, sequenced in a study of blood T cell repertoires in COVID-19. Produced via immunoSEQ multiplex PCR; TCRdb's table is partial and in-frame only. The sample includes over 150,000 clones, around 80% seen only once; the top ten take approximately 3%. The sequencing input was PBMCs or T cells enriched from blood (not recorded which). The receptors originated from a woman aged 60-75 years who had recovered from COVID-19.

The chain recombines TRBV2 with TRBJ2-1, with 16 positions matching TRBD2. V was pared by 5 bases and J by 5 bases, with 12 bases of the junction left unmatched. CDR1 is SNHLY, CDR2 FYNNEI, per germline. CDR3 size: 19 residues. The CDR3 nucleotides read TGTGCCAGCAGTACCGGGACTAGCGGGGGGGCCGGGTTTGACAATGAGCAGTTCTTC. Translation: CASSTGTSGGAGFDNEQFF.

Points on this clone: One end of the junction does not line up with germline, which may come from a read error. CDR3 coding DNA: TGTGCCAGCAGAGGACAGTTGACCTATGGCTCCACCTTC. Translated: CASRGQLTYGSTF. The rearrangement links TRBV2 to TRBJ1-2; a possible D gene is TRBD1 (6 bases). The CDR3 totals 13 residues. Germline-derived CDR1 and CDR2 are SNHLY and FYNNEI.

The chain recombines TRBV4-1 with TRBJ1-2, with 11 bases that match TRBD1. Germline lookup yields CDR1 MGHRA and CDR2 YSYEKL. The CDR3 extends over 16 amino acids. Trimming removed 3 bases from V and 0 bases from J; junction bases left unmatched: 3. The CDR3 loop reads CASSQPGQGANYGYTF. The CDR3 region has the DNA TGCGCCAGCAGCCAGCCGGGACAGGGGGCTAACTATGGCTACACCTTC.

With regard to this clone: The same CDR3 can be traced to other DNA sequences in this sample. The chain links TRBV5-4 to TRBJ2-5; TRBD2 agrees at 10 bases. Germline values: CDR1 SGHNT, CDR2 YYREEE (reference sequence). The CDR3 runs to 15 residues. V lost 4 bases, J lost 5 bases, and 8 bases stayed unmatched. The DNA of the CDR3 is TGTGCCAGCAGCGCGAGCGGGGGGGCCTACGAGACCCAGTACTTC. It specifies CASSASGGAYETQYF.

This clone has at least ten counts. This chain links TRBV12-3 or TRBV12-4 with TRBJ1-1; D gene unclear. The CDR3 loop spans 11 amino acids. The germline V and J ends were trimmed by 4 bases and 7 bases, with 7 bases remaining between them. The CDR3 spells CASSSVLEAFF. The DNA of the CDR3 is TGTGCCAGCAGTTCAGTCCTTGAAGCTTTCTTT.

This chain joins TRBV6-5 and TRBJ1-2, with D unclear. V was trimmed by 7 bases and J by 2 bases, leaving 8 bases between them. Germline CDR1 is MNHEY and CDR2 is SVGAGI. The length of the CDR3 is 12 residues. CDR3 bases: TGTGCCAGCACCCCCGGGAACTATGGCTACACCTTC. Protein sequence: CASTPGNYGYTF.

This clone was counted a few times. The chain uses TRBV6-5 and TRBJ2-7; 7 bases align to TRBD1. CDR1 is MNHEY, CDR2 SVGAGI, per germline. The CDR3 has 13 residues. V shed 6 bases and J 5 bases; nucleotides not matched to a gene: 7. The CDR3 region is CASSSTGANEQYF. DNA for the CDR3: TGTGCCAGCAGCTCCACAGGGGCCAACGAGCAGTACTTC.

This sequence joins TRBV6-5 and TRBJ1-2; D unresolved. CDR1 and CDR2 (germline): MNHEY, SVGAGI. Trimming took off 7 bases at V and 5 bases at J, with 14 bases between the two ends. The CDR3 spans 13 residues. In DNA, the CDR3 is TGTGCCAGCACCCGGCGGGGAAGGTATGGCTACACCTTC. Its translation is CASTRRGRYGYTF.

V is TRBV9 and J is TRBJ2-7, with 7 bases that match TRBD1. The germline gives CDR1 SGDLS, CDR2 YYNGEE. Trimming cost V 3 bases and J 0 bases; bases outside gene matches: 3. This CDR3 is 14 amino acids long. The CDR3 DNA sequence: TGTGCCAGCAGCGCAAGGACAGGCTCCTACGAGCAGTACTTC. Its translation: CASSARTGSYEQYF.

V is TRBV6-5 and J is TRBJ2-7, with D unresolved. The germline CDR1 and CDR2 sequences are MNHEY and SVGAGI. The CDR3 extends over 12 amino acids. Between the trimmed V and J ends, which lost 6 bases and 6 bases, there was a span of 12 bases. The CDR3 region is CASSHLRSEQYF. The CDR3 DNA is TGTGCCAGCAGCCACCTAAGGAGCGAGCAGTACTTC.

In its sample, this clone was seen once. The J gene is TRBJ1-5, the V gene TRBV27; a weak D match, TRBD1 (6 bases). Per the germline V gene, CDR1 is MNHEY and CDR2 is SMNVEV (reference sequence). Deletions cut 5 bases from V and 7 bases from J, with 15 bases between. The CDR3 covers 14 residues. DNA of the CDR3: TGTGCCAGCAGTACCTGGGGGCTCCGGCAGCCCCAGCATTTT. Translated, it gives CASSTWGLRQPQHF.

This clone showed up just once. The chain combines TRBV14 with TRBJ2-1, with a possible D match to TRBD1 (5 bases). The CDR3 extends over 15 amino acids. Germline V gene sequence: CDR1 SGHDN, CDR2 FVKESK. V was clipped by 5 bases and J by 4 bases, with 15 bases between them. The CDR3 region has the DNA TGTGCCAGCAGCGAAAGGATTCAGGGTTACAATGAGCAGTTCTTC. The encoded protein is CASSERIQGYNEQFF.

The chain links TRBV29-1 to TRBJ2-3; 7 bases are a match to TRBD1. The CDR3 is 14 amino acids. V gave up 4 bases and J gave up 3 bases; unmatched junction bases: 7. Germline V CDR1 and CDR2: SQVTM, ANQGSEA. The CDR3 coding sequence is TGCAGCGTTGGGACAGGTATATGGACAGATACGCAGTATTTT. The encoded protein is CSVGTGIWTDTQYF.

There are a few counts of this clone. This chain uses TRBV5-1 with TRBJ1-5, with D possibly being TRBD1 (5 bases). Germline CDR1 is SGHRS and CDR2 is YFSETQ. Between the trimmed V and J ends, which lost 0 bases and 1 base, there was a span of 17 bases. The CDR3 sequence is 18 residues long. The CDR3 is CASSLVERGKSSNQPQHF. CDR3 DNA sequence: TGCGCCAGCAGCTTGGTCGAGCGGGGGAAGTCAAGCAATCAGCCCCAGCATTTT.

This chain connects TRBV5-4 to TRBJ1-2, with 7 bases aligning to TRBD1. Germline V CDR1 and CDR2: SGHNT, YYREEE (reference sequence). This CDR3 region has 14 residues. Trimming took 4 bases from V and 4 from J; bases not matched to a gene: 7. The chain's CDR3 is CASSRDSGSYGYTF. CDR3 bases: TGTGCCAGCAGCCGGGACAGCGGAAGCTATGGCTACACCTTC.

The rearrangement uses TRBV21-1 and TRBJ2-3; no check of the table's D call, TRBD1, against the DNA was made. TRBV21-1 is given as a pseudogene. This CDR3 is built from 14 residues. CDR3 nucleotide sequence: TGTGCCAGCAGCAAAAAGCAGGGTGCAGATACGCAGTATTTT. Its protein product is CASSKKQGADTQYF.

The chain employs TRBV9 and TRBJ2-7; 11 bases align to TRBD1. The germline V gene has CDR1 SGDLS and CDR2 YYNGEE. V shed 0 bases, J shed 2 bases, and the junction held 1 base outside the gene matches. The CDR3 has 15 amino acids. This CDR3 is CASSVGGQGAYEQYF. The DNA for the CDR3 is TGTGCCAGCAGCGTAGGGGGACAGGGGGCCTACGAGCAGTACTTC.

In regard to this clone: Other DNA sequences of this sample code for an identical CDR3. This CDR3 is CASSPSANYGYTF. The CDR3 DNA reads as TGTGCCAGCTCACCATCGGCTAACTATGGCTACACCTTC. The chain employs TRBV18 and TRBJ1-2, with unresolved D. This CDR3 has 13 amino acids. Germline-derived CDR1 and CDR2 are KGHSH and LQKENI. Between the trimmed V and J ends, which lost 2 bases and 0 bases, there was a span of 4 bases.

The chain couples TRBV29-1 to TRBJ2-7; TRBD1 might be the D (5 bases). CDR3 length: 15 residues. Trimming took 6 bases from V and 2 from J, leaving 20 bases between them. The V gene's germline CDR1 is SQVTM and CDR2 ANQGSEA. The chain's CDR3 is CSVEQVGAVPYEQYF. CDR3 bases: TGCAGCGTGGAACAGGTTGGGGCGGTTCCCTACGAGCAGTACTTC.

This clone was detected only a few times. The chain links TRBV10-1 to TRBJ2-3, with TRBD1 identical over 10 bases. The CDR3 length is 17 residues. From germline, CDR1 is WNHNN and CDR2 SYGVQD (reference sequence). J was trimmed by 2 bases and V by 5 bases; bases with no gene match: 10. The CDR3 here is CASSLAGTGASTDTQYF. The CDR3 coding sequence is TGCGCCAGCAGTTTGGCCGGGACAGGGGCTTCCACAGATACGCAGTATTTT.

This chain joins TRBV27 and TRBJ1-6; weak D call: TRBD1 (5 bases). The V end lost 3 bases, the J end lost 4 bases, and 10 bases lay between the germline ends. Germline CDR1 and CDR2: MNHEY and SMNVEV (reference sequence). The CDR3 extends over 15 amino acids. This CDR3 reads CASSFQGRYNSPLHF. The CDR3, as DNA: TGTGCCAGCAGTTTTCAGGGCAGGTATAATTCACCCCTCCACTTT.

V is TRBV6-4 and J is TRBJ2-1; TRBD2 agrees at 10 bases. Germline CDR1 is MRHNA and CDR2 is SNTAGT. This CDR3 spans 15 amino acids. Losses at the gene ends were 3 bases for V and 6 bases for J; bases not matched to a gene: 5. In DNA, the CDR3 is TGTGCCAGCAGTGAGAGTCCTAGCGGGGGCAATGAGCAGTTCTTC. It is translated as CASSESPSGGNEQFF.

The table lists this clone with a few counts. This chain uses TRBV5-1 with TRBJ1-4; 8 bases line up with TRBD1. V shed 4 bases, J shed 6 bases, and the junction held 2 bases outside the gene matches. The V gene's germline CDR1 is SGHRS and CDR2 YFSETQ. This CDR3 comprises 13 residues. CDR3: CASSPGGDEKLFF. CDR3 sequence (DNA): TGCGCCAGCAGCCCAGGGGGCGATGAAAAACTGTTTTTT.